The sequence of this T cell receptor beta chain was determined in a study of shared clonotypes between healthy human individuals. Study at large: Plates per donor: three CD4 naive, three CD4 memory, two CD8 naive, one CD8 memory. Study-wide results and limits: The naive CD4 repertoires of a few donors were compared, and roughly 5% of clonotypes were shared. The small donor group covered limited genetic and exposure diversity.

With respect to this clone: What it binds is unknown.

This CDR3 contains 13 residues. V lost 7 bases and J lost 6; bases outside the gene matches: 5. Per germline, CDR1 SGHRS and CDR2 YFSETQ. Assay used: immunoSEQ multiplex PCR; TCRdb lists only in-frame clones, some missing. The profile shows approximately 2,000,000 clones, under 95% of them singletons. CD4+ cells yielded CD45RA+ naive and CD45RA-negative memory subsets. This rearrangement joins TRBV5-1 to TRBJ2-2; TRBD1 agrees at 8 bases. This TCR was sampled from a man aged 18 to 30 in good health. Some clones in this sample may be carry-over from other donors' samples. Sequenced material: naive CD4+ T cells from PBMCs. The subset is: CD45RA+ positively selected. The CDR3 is CASADREAGELFF. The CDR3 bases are TGCGCCAGCGCGGACAGGGAGGCCGGGGAGCTGTTTTTT.